This T cell receptor beta chain emerged from a study of T cell repertoires in aging, cancer and after chemotherapy. Study information: Clear clonal overlap appeared across healthy donor samples taken over several months to years.

A mixed TRB-A/B primer pool amplified rearranged TRB by multiplex touch-down PCR. TCRdb processed the multiplex PCR reads anew with MiXCR; each CDR3 protein has one entry. The sample records 3,000 or so distinct CDR3 sequences, 30% being singletons. Study-wide points: Age-matched healthy donors had significantly more diverse, less clonal blood TCR repertoires than untreated cancer patients.

Worth noting for this clonotype: Its antigen is unknown.

TCR beta rearrangements were amplified from peripheral blood genomic DNA. Trimming left V 3 bases short and J 0 bases short, with 12 bases between. Germline CDR1 reads LNHNV; CDR2 reads YYDKDF (reference sequence). The CDR3 contains 16 residues. The sequenced sample consisted of blood. The TCR sequence derives from a human donor in good health. This chain uses TRBV15 with TRBJ2-1, with D maybe TRBD2 (6 bases). CDR3: CATSRKERASYNEQFF. In nucleotides, the CDR3 is TGTGCCACCAGCAGGAAGGAGCGGGCCTCCTACAATGAGCAGTTCTTC.